The source of this T cell receptor beta chain is a study of Graves' ophthalmopathy and Graves' hyperthyroidism. Excluded: other autoimmune disease, uncontrolled infection, pregnancy or lactation. CDR3 regions of TCR beta were amplified from RNA transcripts. HTBI-primed first-round RT-PCR preceded second-round multiplex PCR. TCRdb ran MiXCR on the multiplex PCR reads and lists one entry per CDR3 protein. The sample carries 350,000 to 400,000 distinct CDR3 sequences, approximately 16% recorded once. General study results and limits: Detection in blood was also observed for most expanded thyroid clonotypes above 0.001 frequency.

At least ten counts were recorded for this clonotype. Its antigen is still unknown. This CDR3 has 18 amino acids. Germline values: CDR1 SGHAT, CDR2 FQNNGV. Between the trimmed V and J ends, which lost 1 base and 4 bases, there was a span of 19 bases. V and J are TRBV11-2 and TRBJ2-2; D possibly matches TRBD1 or TRBD2 (5 bases each). The TCR was taken from a woman between 18 and 30 years old with Graves' ophthalmopathy. The sequencing sample was made of peripheral blood. CDR3 residues: CASSLGGFRTISTGELFF. In nucleotides, the CDR3 is TGTGCCAGCAGCTTAGGGGGGTTCAGGACCATATCCACCGGGGAGCTGTTTTTT.